What follows describes a single T cell receptor (beta chain). Its antigen is still unknown. With 5 bases clipped from V and 5 bases from J, the junction kept 11 bases outside the gene matches. CDR1 is KGHDR and CDR2 is SFDVKD in the germline V gene. The CDR3 is made up of 16 amino acids. By quantitative 5'-RACE with molecular barcodes, the TCR beta libraries were made. From the 5' RACE reads, TCRdb called clonotypes with MiXCR, one entry per CDR3 protein. The table lists 350,000 to 450,000 distinct CDR3 sequences, about 24% of them singletons. These data originate in a study of CD8 T cells in ankylosing spondylitis. General study results and limits: What seemed typical of ankylosing spondylitis blood was a TCR beta motif built from several highly homologous variants. Clones linked to disease were reported to show significant enrichment in matched ankylosing spondylitis synovial fluid. CD8+ by phenotype, disease-linked clones were relatively rare in peripheral blood. Earlier work had already found some motif variants in reactive arthritis synovial fluid and blood.

The specimen sequenced was blood, either unsorted or a sorted T cell fraction (not recorded which). The TCR originated in a male donor with ankylosing spondylitis. The rearrangement links TRBV24-1 to TRBJ2-7, with 10 nucleotides matching TRBD2. The CDR3 loop is CATSGTSGRGWHEQYF. The CDR3 nucleotides are TGTGCCACCAGTGGGACTAGCGGCCGTGGCTGGCACGAGCAGTACTTC.